Below are 5 T cell receptor beta chains sequenced from a single sample in a study of CD8 T cells in ankylosing spondylitis. TCRdb re-derived calls from the 5' RACE reads in MiXCR, one entry per CDR3 protein. Among some 71,000 distinct CDR3 sequences listed, approximately 5% were seen once. Sample: blood, either unsorted or a sorted T cell fraction (not recorded which). The source is a male donor with ankylosing spondylitis or in good health (not recorded which).

At least ten counts were recorded for this clonotype. The chain employs TRBV24-1 and TRBJ2-1; TRBD1 aligns across 7 bases. CDR1 and CDR2 from the germline V gene are KGHDR and SFDVKD. The CDR3 contains 12 residues. V shed 8 bases, J shed 6 bases, and the junction held 3 bases outside the gene matches. CDR3 DNA sequence: TGTGCCACCACAGACAGGGTCAATGAGCAGTTCTTC. Amino acids: CATTDRVNEQFF.

Many counts were recorded for this clonotype. The J gene is TRBJ1-4, the V gene TRBV7-9, with no clear D. The CDR3 contains 15 residues. V lost 5 bases and J 8 bases, leaving 18 bases between the germline ends. Germline assignment: CDR1 SEHNR and CDR2 FQNEAQ (reference sequence). This CDR3 is CASSDITEKNEKLFF. Here the CDR3 DNA reads TGTGCCAGCAGCGATATCACAGAGAAGAACGAAAAACTGTTTTTT.

This clonotype has a count of ten or more. The V gene is TRBV20-1, the J gene TRBJ2-7; tentatively, D is TRBD2 (6 bases). CDR3 length: 13 amino acids. In germline, CDR1 is DFQATT, CDR2 SNEGSKA (reference sequence). V was shortened by 4 bases and J by 2 bases, with 12 bases between the two germline ends. The CDR3 DNA follows: TGCAGTGCTACCGGGGGACCCACCTACGAGCAGTACTTC. Encoded protein: CSATGGPTYEQYF.

This rearrangement joins TRBV18 to TRBJ2-3; 9 nucleotides agree with TRBD1. The CDR3 sequence is 15 residues long. CDR1 and CDR2 (germline): KGHSH, LQKENI. Unmatched junction bases numbered 3, after V lost 3 bases and J lost 2 bases. The CDR3 nucleotides read TGTGCCAGCTCACCCCGGGACAGGGACACAGATACGCAGTATTTT. Its protein is CASSPRDRDTDTQYF.

This clonotype was detected ten times or more. The V and J genes are TRBV5-1 and TRBJ1-1, with 12 positions matching TRBD1. J gave up 5 bases and V 4 bases, and 9 bases lay outside the gene matches. This CDR3 has 16 amino acids. Germline V gene data show CDR1 as SGHRS and CDR2 as YFSETQ. The CDR3 nucleotides are TGCGCCAGCAGCAGGGGACAGGGGGCGAGTGAGACTGAAGCTTTCTTT. Residues: CASSRGQGASETEAFF.